The clone carrying this TCR beta chain was detected only a few times. The sample comes from a study of blood T cell repertoires in COVID-19. V lost 0 bases and J lost 2; bases outside the gene matches: 9. Germline CDR1 and CDR2: SGHKS and YYEKEE (reference sequence). This CDR3 is 17 amino acids long. The repertoire was sequenced with immunoSEQ multiplex PCR; TCRdb's copy has only in-frame clones and lacks some. The repertoire includes about 100,000 clones, 71% of them detected once, and more than 1.5% sits in the top ten. The sample was peripheral blood. V is TRBV5-5 and J is TRBJ2-3; TRBD2 agrees at 7 bases. This TCR derives from a woman aged 40 to 49 with acute or convalescent COVID-19. The CDR3 loop reads CASSLGTSRLITDTQYF. Here the CDR3 DNA reads TGTGCCAGCAGCTTGGGGACTAGTCGGCTTATCACAGATACGCAGTATTTT.